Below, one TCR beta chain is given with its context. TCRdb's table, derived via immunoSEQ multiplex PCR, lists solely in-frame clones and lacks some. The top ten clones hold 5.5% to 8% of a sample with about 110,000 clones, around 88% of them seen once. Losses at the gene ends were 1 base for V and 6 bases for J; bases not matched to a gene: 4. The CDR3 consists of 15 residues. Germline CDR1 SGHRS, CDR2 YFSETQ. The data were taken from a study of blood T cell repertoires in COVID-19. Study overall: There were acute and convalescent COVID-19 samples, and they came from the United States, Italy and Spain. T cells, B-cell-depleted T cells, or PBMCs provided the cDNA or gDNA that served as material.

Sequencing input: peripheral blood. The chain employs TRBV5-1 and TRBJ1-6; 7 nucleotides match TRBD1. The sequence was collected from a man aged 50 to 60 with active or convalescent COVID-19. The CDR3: CASSLSNRGNSPLHF. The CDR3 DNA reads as TGCGCCAGCAGCTTGTCAAACAGGGGTAATTCACCCCTCCACTTT.